This T cell receptor beta chain appears in the sequencing data of a study of T cells in Graves' hyperthyroidism and ophthalmopathy. The germline V gene has CDR1 SQVTM and CDR2 ANQGSEA. CDR3 length equals 15 residues. Unmatched junction bases numbered 12, after V lost 7 bases and J lost 4 bases. TCR beta CDR3 regions were amplified from RNA transcripts. A set of HTBI primers served as the primers for a first-round RT-PCR of the TCR CDR3. Each CDR3 protein gets one entry after TCRdb re-called the multiplex PCR reads with MiXCR. The repertoire holds around 600,000 distinct CDR3 sequences, with roughly 46% as singletons. It was uncontrolled infection, other autoimmune disease, pregnancy or lactation that excluded patients.

The clonotype originates from an adult man with Graves' disease, either hyperthyroidism or ophthalmopathy (not recorded which). The V gene is TRBV29-1, the J gene TRBJ1-4; TRBD1 matches 7 bases. Specimen: peripheral blood or thyroid tissue (not recorded which). The CDR3 region has the DNA TGCAGCGCCGAGACAGGGACGGATATTAATGAAAAACTGTTTTTT. It translates to CSAETGTDINEKLFF.